What follows is one T cell receptor beta chain and its context. This entry belongs to a study of blood T cell repertoires in COVID-19. For the study at large: The origin of the acute and convalescent COVID-19 samples was the United States, Italy and Spain.

Adults between roughly 18 and 89 years of age took part from fewer than 30 US areas. Two negative PCRs, clearance, or symptom resolution characterized the recovered Cohort 3 donors. TCRdb keeps only in-frame clones here, not all; method: immunoSEQ multiplex PCR. This sample carries 300,000 or so clones, approximately 84% of them seen once, and the ten largest clones take 1%. This CDR3 comprises 14 residues. The germline CDR1 and CDR2 sequences are MDHEN and SYDVKM. V dropped 5 bases and J dropped 2 bases, with 10 bases sitting between them. J is TRBJ1-3 and V is TRBV28; D possibly corresponds to TRBD1 (6 bases). The clonotype originates from a woman in her twenties or thirties who had recovered from COVID-19. The sample was PBMCs or T cells enriched from blood (not recorded which). The CDR3 here is CASSLGQTGNTIYF. The DNA for the CDR3 is TGTGCCAGCAGTCTTGGACAGACTGGAAACACCATATATTTT.